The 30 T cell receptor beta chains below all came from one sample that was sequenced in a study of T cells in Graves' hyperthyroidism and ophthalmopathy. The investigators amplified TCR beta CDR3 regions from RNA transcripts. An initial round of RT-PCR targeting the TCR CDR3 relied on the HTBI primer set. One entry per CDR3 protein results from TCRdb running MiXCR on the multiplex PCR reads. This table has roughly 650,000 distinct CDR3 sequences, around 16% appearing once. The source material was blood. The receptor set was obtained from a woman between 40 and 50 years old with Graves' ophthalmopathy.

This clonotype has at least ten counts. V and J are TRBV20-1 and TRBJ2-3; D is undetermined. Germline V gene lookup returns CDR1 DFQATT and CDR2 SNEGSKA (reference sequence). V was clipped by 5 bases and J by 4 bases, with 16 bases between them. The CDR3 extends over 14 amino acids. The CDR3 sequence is CSAVQYINSDTQYF. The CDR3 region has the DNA TGCAGTGCTGTCCAGTACATAAATTCAGATACGCAGTATTTT.

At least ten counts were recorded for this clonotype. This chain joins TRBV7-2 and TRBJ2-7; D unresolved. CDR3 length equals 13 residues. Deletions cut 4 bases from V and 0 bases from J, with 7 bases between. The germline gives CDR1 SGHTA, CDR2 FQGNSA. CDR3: CASSSYTSYEQYF. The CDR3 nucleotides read TGTGCCAGCAGCTCTTATACCTCCTACGAGCAGTACTTC.

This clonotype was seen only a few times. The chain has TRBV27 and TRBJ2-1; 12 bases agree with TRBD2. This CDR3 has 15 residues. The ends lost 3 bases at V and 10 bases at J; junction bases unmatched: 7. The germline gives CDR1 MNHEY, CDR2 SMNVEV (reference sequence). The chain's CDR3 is CASSLKASGRGEQFF. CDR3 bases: TGTGCCAGCAGTTTGAAGGCTAGCGGGAGGGGCGAGCAGTTCTTC.

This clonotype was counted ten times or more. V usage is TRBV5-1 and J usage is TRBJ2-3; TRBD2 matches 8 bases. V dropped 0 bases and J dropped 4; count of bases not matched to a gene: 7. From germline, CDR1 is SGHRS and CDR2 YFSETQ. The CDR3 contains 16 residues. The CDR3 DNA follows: TGCGCCAGCAGCTTGGGCACACCCGGGGGGGCAGATACGCAGTATTTT. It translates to CASSLGTPGGADTQYF.

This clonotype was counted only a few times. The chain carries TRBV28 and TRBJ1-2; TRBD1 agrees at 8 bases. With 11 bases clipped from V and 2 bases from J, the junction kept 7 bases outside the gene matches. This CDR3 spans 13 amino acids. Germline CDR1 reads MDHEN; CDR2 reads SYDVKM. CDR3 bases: TGTGCCCATAAACGGACAGGGAACTATGGCTACACCTTC. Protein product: CAHKRTGNYGYTF.

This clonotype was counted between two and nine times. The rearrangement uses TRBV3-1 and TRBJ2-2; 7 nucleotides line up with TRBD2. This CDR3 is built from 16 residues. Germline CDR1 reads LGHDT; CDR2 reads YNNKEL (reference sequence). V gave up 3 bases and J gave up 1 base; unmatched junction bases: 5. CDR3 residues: CASSQGGLENTGELFF. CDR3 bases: TGTGCCAGCAGCCAGGGAGGGCTAGAGAACACCGGGGAGCTGTTTTTT.

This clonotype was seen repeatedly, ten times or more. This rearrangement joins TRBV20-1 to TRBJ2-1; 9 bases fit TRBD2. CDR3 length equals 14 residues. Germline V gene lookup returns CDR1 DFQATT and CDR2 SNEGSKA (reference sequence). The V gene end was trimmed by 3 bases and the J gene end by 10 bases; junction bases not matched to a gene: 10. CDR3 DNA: TGCAGTGCTAGCTCTAGCGGGATGTGGCGCGAGCAGTTCTTC. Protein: CSASSSGMWREQFF.

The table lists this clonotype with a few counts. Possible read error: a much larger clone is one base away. The CDR3 nucleotides are TGCGCCAGCAGCCCGAGACTCGCGAGGGGCACAGATACGCAGTATTTT. Its translation is CASSPRLARGTDTQYF. V is TRBV5-1 and J is TRBJ2-3; tentatively, D is TRBD2 (5 bases). V lost 4 bases, J lost 1 base, and 16 bases lay in between. The germline V gene encodes CDR1 SGHRS and CDR2 YFSETQ. The CDR3 has 16 amino acids.

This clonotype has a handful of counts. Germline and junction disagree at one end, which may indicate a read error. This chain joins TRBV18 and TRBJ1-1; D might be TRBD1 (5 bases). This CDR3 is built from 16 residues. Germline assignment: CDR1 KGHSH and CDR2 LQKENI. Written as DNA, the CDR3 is TGTGCCAGCTCACTCCGGGACCCCATATCGAACACTGAAGCTTCCTTT. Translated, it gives CASSLRDPISNTEASF.

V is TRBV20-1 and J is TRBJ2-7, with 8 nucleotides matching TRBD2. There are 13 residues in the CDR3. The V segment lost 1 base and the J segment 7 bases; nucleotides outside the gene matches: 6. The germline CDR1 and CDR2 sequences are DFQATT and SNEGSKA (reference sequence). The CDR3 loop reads CSARVAGGNEQYF. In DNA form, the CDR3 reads TGCAGTGCTAGAGTGGCGGGGGGCAATGAGCAGTACTTC.

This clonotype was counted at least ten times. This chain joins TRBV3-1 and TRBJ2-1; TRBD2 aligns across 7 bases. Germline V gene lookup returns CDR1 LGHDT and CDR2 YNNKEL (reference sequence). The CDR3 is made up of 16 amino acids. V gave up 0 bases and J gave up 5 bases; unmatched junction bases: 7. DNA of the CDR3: TGTGCCAGCAGCCAAGATGGGGGGAGGGGCGACAATGAGCAGTTCTTC. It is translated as CASSQDGGRGDNEQFF.

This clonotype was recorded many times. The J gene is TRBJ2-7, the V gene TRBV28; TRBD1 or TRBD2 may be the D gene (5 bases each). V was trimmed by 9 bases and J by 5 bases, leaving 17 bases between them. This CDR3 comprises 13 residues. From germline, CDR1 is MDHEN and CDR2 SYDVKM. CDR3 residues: CASLSGARNEQYF. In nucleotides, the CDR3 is TGTGCCAGTCTTTCCGGGGCGCGAAACGAGCAGTACTTC.

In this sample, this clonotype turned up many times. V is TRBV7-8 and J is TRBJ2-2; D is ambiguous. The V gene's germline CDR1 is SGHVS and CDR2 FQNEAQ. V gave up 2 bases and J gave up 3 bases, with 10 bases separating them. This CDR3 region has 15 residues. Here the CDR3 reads CASSLRWGHTGELFF. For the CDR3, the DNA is TGTGCCAGCAGCTTAAGGTGGGGTCACACCGGGGAGCTGTTTTTT.

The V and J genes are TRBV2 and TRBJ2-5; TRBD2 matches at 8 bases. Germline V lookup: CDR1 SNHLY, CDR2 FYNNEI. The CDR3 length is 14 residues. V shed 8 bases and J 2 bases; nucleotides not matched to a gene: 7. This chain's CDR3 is CASSSGGQQETQYF. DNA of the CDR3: TGTGCCAGCTCCAGCGGGGGCCAACAAGAGACCCAGTACTTC.

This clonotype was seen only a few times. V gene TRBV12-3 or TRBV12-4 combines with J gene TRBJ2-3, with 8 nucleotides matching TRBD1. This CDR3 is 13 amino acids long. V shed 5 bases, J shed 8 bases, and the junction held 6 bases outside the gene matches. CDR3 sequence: CASSENRGTTQYF. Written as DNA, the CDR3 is TGTGCCAGCAGTGAAAACAGGGGGACTACGCAGTATTTT.

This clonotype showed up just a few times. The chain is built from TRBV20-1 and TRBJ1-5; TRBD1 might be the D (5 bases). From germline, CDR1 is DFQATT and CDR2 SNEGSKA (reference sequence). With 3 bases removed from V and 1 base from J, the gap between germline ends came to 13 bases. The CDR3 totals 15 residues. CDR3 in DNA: TGCAGTGCTAGGCGGGGCGGGGGGAGCAATCAGCCCCAGCATTTT. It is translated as CSARRGGGSNQPQHF.

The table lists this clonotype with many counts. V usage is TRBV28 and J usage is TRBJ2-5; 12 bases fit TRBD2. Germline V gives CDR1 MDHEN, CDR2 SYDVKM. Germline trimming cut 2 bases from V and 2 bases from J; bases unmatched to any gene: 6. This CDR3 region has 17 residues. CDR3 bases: TGTGCCAGCAGTTTAAATAAAGGACTAGCGGGGCAAGAGACCCAGTACTTC. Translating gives CASSLNKGLAGQETQYF.

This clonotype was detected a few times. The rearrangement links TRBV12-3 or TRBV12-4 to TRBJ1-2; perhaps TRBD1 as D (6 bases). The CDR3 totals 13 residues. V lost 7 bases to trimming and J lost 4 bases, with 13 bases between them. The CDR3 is CASTTAGVYGYTF. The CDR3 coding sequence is TGTGCCAGCACCACTGCAGGGGTCTATGGCTACACCTTC.

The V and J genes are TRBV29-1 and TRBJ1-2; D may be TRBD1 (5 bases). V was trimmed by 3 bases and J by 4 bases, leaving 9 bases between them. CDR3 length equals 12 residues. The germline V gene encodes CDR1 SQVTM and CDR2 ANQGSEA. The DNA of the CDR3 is TGCAGCGTTGAGCAGGGAGGCTATGGCTACACCTTC. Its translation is CSVEQGGYGYTF.

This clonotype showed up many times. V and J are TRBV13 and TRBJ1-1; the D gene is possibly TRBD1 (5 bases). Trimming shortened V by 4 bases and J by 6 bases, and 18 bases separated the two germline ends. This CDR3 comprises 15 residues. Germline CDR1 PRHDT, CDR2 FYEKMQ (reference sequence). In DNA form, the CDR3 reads TGTGCCAGCAGCTCCGTGGGGGGTGGGGGTGCTGAAGCTTTCTTT. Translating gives CASSSVGGGGAEAFF.

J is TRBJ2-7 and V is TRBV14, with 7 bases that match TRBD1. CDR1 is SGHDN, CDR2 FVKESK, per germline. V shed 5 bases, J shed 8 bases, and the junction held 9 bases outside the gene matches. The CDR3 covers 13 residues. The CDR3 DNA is TGTGCCAGCAGCAAGGGGGCGGATGTAAAGCAGTACTTC. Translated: CASSKGADVKQYF. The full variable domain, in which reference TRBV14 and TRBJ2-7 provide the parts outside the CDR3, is EAGVTQFPSHSVIEKGQTVTLRCDPISGHDNLYWYRRVMGKEIKFLLHFVKESKQDESGMPNNRFLAERTGGTYSTLKVQPAELEDSGVYFCASSKGADVKQYFGPGTRLTVT.

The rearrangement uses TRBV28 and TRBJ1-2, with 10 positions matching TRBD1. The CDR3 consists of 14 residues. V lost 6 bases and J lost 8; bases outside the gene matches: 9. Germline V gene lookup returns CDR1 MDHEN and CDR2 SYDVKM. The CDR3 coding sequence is TGTGCCAGCAGCCGACAGGGGGCATGGGGCGGCTACACCTTC. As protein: CASSRQGAWGGYTF.

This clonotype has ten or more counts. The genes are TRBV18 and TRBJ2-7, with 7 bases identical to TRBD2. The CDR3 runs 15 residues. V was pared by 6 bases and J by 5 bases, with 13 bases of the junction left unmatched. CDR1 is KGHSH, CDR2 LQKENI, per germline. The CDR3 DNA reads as TGTGCCAGCTCTCAGAGGCGGCGGGAGTTCGACGAGCAGTACTTC. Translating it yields CASSQRRREFDEQYF.

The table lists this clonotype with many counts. The CDR3 DNA reads as TGTGCCAGCAGCTCCGGAGTAACAGACTATGGCTACACCTTC. Translating it yields CASSSGVTDYGYTF. The V call is TRBV28, the J call TRBJ1-2; the D is unclear. This CDR3 spans 14 amino acids. Germline CDR1 is MDHEN and CDR2 is SYDVKM. Trimming took 6 bases from V and 3 from J, leaving 14 bases between them.

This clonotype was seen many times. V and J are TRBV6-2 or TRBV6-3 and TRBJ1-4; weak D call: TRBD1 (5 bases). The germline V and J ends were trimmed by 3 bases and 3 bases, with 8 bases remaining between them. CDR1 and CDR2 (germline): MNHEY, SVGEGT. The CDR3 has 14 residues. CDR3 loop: CASSYGGANEKLFF. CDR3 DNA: TGTGCCAGCAGTTATGGGGGGGCTAATGAAAAACTGTTTTTT.

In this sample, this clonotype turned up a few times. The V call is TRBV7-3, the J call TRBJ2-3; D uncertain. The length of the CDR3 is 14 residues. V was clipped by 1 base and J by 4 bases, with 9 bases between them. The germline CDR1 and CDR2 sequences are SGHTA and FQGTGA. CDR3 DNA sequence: TGTGCCAGCAGCTTAATGGGAAGACCAGATACGCAGTATTTT. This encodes CASSLMGRPDTQYF.

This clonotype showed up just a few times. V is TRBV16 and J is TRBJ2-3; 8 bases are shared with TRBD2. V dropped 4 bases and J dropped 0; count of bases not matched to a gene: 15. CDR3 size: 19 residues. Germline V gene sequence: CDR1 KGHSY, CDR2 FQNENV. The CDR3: CASSRVGLASPISTDTQYF. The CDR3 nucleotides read TGTGCCAGCAGCCGAGTAGGACTAGCCTCGCCTATCAGCACAGATACGCAGTATTTT. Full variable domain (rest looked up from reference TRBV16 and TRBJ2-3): GEEVAQTPKHLVRGEGQKAKLYCAPIKGHSYVFWYQQVLKNEFKFLISFQNENVFDETGMPKERFSAKCLPNSPCSLEIQATKLEDSAVYFCASSRVGLASPISTDTQYFGPGTRLTVL.

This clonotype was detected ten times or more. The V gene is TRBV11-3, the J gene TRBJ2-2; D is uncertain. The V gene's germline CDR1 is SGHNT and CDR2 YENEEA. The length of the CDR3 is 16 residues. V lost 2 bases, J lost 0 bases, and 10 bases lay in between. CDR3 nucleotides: TGTGCCAGCAGCTTACTCCCGGGTACGAACACCGGGGAGCTGTTTTTT. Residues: CASSLLPGTNTGELFF. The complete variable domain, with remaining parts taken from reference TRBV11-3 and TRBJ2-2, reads EAGVVQSPRYKIIEKKQPVAFWCNPISGHNTLYWYLQNLGQGPELLIRYENEEAVDDSQLPKDRFSAERLKGVDSTLKIQPAELGDSAVYLCASSLLPGTNTGELFFGEGSRLTVL.

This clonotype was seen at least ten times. The CDR3 nucleotides are TGTGCCAGCAGTCCAATCGGACAGTGGAACAATCAGCCCCAGCATTTT. As protein: CASSPIGQWNNQPQHF. The V and J genes are TRBV27 and TRBJ1-5; D is perhaps TRBD1 (6 bases). Germline values: CDR1 MNHEY, CDR2 SMNVEV (reference sequence). CDR3 length: 16 amino acids. V lost 5 bases, J lost 3 bases, and 17 bases lay in between.

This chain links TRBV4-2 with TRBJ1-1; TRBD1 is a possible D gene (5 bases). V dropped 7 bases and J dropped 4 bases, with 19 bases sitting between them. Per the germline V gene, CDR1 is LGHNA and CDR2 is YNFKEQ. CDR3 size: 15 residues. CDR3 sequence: CASTREGIEVTEAFF. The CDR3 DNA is TGTGCCAGCACCAGGGAAGGGATCGAGGTCACTGAAGCTTTCTTT.